This T cell receptor (beta chain) was sequenced in a study of T cell clonotyping in hematopoietic cell transplantation. Overall study context: Recipient samples before transplant were obtained post-cytoreduction. The study's findings and limits: Higher Inverse Simpson Index values in graft donor and pretransplant recipient predicted broader posttransplant TCR diversity.

This clone was seen only once. Its antigen is unknown. The time point here: recipient sample about 28 days before transplant, after cytoreduction. This table comes from immunoSEQ multiplex PCR, and its TCRdb copy is limited to in-frame clones, with some not included. The sample gives about 6,500 clones, roughly 97% of which show up once; less than 20% is in the top ten. This receptor was taken from a man in his 70s with acute myeloid leukemia. Some clones in this sample may be carry-over from other donors' samples. This material consisted of peripheral blood mononuclear cells, taken before stem cell transplant.

This CDR3 is CASSGAGGVGVQPQHF. The CDR3 DNA reads TGTGCCAGCAGTGGGGCCGGGGGGGTCGGGGTTCAGCCCCAGCATTTT. The J gene is TRBJ1-5, the V gene TRBV25-1; the D gene is possibly TRBD1 (5 bases). CDR3 length: 16 residues. Germline V lookup: CDR1 MGHDK, CDR2 SYGVNS. Trimming left V 4 bases short and J 6 bases short, with 19 bases between.